What follows are 10 T cell receptor beta chains derived from one specimen sequenced in a study of blood T cells in healthy people across ages. A second PCR, run for about 6 to 11 cycles, used a sample-barcoded 5' primer plus a J-beta primer mix. TCRdb itself ran the 5' RACE reads through MiXCR, one entry per CDR3 protein. The profile shows about 1.1 million distinct CDR3 sequences, approximately 38% of them singletons. The sample taken for sequencing was blood. The source is a young man in good health.

V gene TRBV6-5 combines with J gene TRBJ2-1; D remains unclear. Trimming removed 2 bases from V and 9 bases from J, with 11 bases in between. The germline V gene has CDR1 MNHEY and CDR2 SVGAGI. This CDR3 spans 13 amino acids. CDR3 in amino acids: CASSYATWSEQFF. DNA for the CDR3: TGTGCCAGCAGTTACGCGACCTGGAGTGAGCAGTTCTTC.

J is TRBJ2-1 and V is TRBV10-3, with TRBD1 matching 7 bases. Germline V CDR1 and CDR2: ENHRY, SYGVKD. The CDR3 spans 13 residues. Trimming took 8 bases from V and 7 from J; bases not matched to a gene: 8. CDR3: CAIQPGQINEQFF. CDR3 bases: TGTGCCATCCAACCGGGACAGATTAATGAGCAGTTCTTC.

The V gene is TRBV27, the J gene TRBJ1-4, with unresolved D. Looked up from germline, CDR1 is MNHEY and CDR2 is SMNVEV (reference sequence). The CDR3 totals 14 residues. Trimming pared 3 bases from V and 3 bases from J, leaving 8 bases between. CDR3 bases: TGTGCCAGCAGTTTGGGGAGACCTAATGAAAAACTGTTTTTT. Translating it yields CASSLGRPNEKLFF.

The chain carries TRBV4-2 and TRBJ1-2; no definite D call. Between the trimmed V and J ends, which lost 0 bases and 0 bases, there was a span of 8 bases. This CDR3 region has 15 residues. Germline values: CDR1 LGHNA, CDR2 YNFKEQ. The DNA of the CDR3 is TGTGCCAGCAGCCAAGAGCCAGGCGCTAACTATGGCTACACCTTC. Translation gives CASSQEPGANYGYTF.

The chain recombines TRBV7-2 with TRBJ1-5; 8 bases fit TRBD1. The junction had 7 bases not matched to a gene; V was cut back by 5 bases and J by 1 base. CDR1 and CDR2 (germline): SGHTA, FQGNSA. The CDR3 totals 16 residues. CDR3 in amino acids: CASSASDRGSNQPQHF. The CDR3 DNA follows: TGTGCCAGCAGCGCCTCTGACAGGGGAAGCAATCAGCCCCAGCATTTT.

This rearrangement joins TRBV20-1 to TRBJ2-5; TRBD1 aligns across 8 bases. Germline values: CDR1 DFQATT, CDR2 SNEGSKA (reference sequence). The CDR3 contains 17 residues. V was clipped by 0 bases and J by 4 bases; unmatched bases: 13. The CDR3 sequence is CSARDFQQGVLGETQYF. As DNA, the CDR3 is TGCAGTGCTAGAGATTTTCAACAGGGGGTATTAGGAGAGACCCAGTACTTC.

This chain uses TRBV10-3 with TRBJ1-2; 7 nucleotides line up with TRBD1. Trimming cost V 6 bases and J 7 bases; bases outside gene matches: 2. The V gene's germline CDR1 is ENHRY and CDR2 SYGVKD. This CDR3 comprises 11 residues. CDR3 sequence (DNA): TGTGCCATCAGCAGGGGGGGTGGCTACACCTTC. Residues: CAISRGGGYTF.

The V gene is TRBV2, the J gene TRBJ1-2; 8 nucleotides match TRBD1. CDR3 length: 16 amino acids. CDR1 is SNHLY, CDR2 FYNNEI, per germline. Trimming took 3 bases from V and 5 from J; bases not matched to a gene: 11. As DNA, the CDR3 is TGTGCCAGCAGTGACGGACAGGGTCGGGTTTCTTATGGCTACACCTTC. Amino acid sequence: CASSDGQGRVSYGYTF.

The chain combines TRBV4-3 with TRBJ2-3; D uncertain. The CDR3 runs to 16 residues. V lost 0 bases, J lost 3 bases, and 13 bases lay in between. Germline V gives CDR1 LGHNA, CDR2 YSLEER. This chain's CDR3 is CASSQETGGLTDTQYF. The CDR3 DNA is TGCGCCAGCAGCCAAGAGACCGGTGGGTTAACAGATACGCAGTATTTT.

This rearrangement joins TRBV6-1 to TRBJ2-7; TRBD2 aligns across 8 bases. The J segment lost 0 bases and the V segment lost 9 bases, leaving 7 bases of the junction unmatched. Per germline, CDR1 MNHNS and CDR2 SASEGT. This CDR3 has 14 residues. The DNA for the CDR3 is TGTGCCAGTTCATACGGGGGGGACTCCTACGAGCAGTACTTC. Translated, it gives CASSYGGDSYEQYF.